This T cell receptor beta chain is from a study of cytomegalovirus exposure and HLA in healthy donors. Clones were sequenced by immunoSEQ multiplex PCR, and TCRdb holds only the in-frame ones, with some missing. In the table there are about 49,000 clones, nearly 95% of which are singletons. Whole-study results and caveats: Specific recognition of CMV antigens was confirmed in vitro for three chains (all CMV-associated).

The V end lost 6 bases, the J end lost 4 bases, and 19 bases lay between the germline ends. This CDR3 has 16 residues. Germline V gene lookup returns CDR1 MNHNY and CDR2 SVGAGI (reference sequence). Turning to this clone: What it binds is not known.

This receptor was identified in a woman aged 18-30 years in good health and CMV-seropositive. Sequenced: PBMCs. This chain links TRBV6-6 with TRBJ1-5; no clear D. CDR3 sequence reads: CASSPSGSLKNQPQHF. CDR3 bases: TGTGCCAGCAGCCCGAGCGGGTCACTTAAAAATCAGCCCCAGCATTTT.